What follows are 29 T cell receptor beta chains derived from one specimen sequenced in a study of T cell responses to AZD1222 COVID-19 vaccine. Repertoires were generated with immunoSEQ multiplex PCR, while TCRdb's copy carries only in-frame clones and drops some. The sample holds some 150,000 clones; roughly nine tenths are singletons and the top ten take around 4.4%. The sequenced sample was peripheral blood, obtained on day 0 of MenACWY control vaccination. Receptors originate from an adult in good health.

The chain joins TRBV6-5 to TRBJ1-3; no definite D call. Germline values: CDR1 MNHEY, CDR2 SVGAGI. V lost 6 bases to trimming and J lost 0 bases, with 9 bases between them. CDR3 length equals 14 residues. The CDR3 protein is CASSPQPSGNTIYF. CDR3 sequence (DNA): TGTGCCAGCAGCCCACAGCCCTCTGGAAACACCATATATTTT.

This chain connects TRBV30 to TRBJ2-5; possible D gene TRBD1, 5 bases. Germline values: CDR1 GTSNPN, CDR2 SVGIG (reference sequence). The CDR3 contains 12 residues. V gave up 4 bases and J gave up 2 bases, with 8 bases separating them. CDR3 sequence: CAWNRIQETQYF. The DNA for the CDR3 is TGTGCCTGGAACAGGATACAAGAGACCCAGTACTTC.

This chain connects TRBV29-1 to TRBJ1-5, with TRBD1 identical over 7 bases. The CDR3 runs to 13 residues. Trimming at V came to 6 bases and at J to 4 bases, leaving 6 bases not matched to a gene. Germline V gene sequence: CDR1 SQVTM, CDR2 ANQGSEA. CDR3 bases: TGCAGCGTAGGAGGGGGCTGGAATCAGCCCCAGCATTTT. Translation: CSVGGGWNQPQHF.

This clone appeared once. The chain carries TRBV7-8 and TRBJ1-5; 8 bases are a match to TRBD1. V dropped 3 bases and J dropped 5; count of bases not matched to a gene: 3. CDR3 length: 14 residues. Per the germline V gene, CDR1 is SGHVS and CDR2 is FQNEAQ. CDR3 region: CASSLTGEDQPQHF. CDR3 in DNA: TGTGCCAGCAGCTTGACAGGGGAAGATCAGCCCCAGCATTTT.

The J gene is TRBJ1-2, the V gene TRBV7-9; the D is unclear. Trimming shortened V by 5 bases and J by 8 bases, and 21 bases separated the two germline ends. The CDR3 is made up of 15 amino acids. Germline CDR1 and CDR2: SEHNR and FQNEAQ (reference sequence). This CDR3 reads CASSQPNGLLMGYTF. CDR3 DNA sequence: TGTGCCAGCAGCCAGCCAAACGGTCTTCTCATGGGCTACACCTTC.

The chain links TRBV6-4 to TRBJ1-3; no reliable D call. Germline V lookup: CDR1 MRHNA, CDR2 SNTAGT. Deletions cut 3 bases from V and 0 bases from J, with 6 bases between. CDR3 length equals 14 residues. The CDR3 spells CASSEILSGNTIYF. Here the CDR3 DNA reads TGTGCCAGCAGTGAAATCCTCTCTGGAAACACCATATATTTT.

The chain has TRBV9 and TRBJ1-2; D is ambiguous. Trimming removed 0 bases from V and 2 bases from J, with 5 bases in between. From germline, CDR1 is SGDLS and CDR2 YYNGEE. The CDR3 extends over 13 amino acids. The CDR3 spells CASSVVGNYGYTF. The CDR3 DNA follows: TGTGCCAGCAGCGTAGTAGGGAACTATGGCTACACCTTC.

The CDR3, as DNA: TGCGCCAGCAGCCAGGAGTTGGGCGGCTCTGGAAACACCATATATTTT. Protein sequence: CASSQELGGSGNTIYF. This chain joins TRBV4-1 and TRBJ1-3; no reliable D call. Germline V gives CDR1 MGHRA, CDR2 YSYEKL. The V gene lost 3 bases and the J gene lost 0 bases, with 12 bases spanning the gap. This CDR3 spans 16 amino acids.

The V call is TRBV9, the J call TRBJ1-1, with 7 bases matching TRBD1. Germline assignment: CDR1 SGDLS and CDR2 YYNGEE. The CDR3 consists of 15 residues. V gave up 4 bases and J gave up 1 base; unmatched junction bases: 7. The DNA of the CDR3 is TGTGCCAGCAGCACGACAGGGCTAGCGAACACTGAAGCTTTCTTT. This codes for CASSTTGLANTEAFF.

The CDR3 is CASSIKTGGGTEAFF. CDR3 nucleotide sequence: TGTGCCAGCTCCATCAAGACCGGGGGAGGTACTGAAGCTTTCTTT. V is TRBV18 and J is TRBJ1-1, with a tentative D call TRBD1 (5 bases). V lost 6 bases, J lost 5 bases, and 19 bases lay in between. The germline V gene has CDR1 KGHSH and CDR2 LQKENI. The length of the CDR3 is 15 residues.

This clone appeared a single time. The same CDR3 arises from other DNA sequences in this sample as well. This chain links TRBV27 with TRBJ1-1; TRBD1 agrees at 7 bases. This CDR3 is 15 amino acids long. Germline V gene sequence: CDR1 MNHEY, CDR2 SMNVEV (reference sequence). V dropped 4 bases and J dropped 0; count of bases not matched to a gene: 5. CDR3 nucleotides: TGTGCCAGCAGTTCGTCCGGGACAGTGAACACTGAAGCTTTCTTT. It is translated as CASSSSGTVNTEAFF.

This clone was detected only a few times. The chain has TRBV20-1 and TRBJ2-1; 10 bases are shared with TRBD2. V trimming: 3 bases; J trimming: 8 bases; junction bases outside the gene matches: 10. The germline gives CDR1 DFQATT, CDR2 SNEGSKA (reference sequence). CDR3 size: 15 residues. CDR3 nucleotide sequence: TGCAGTGCTAGTCCGGCTAGCGGGAGTAGCGATGAGCAGTTCTTC. Amino acids: CSASPASGSSDEQFF.

Concerning this clone itself: One end of the junction is discordant with germline, which a read error may explain. This chain joins TRBV7-7 and TRBJ2-2; no reliable D call. The CDR3 runs 14 residues. Germline lookup yields CDR1 SSHAT and CDR2 FNYEAQ (reference sequence). The CDR3 loop is CASSSELVTGELFF. Here the CDR3 DNA reads TGTGCTAGCAGCTCCGAACTTGTTACCGGGGAGCTGTTTTTT.

The chain couples TRBV7-2 to TRBJ1-2; 7 bases are shared with TRBD1. The CDR3 contains 14 residues. J was trimmed by 2 bases and V by 3 bases; bases with no gene match: 3. CDR1 is SGHTA and CDR2 is FQGNSA in the germline V gene. CDR3 coding DNA: TGTGCCAGCAGCTTGGCGGGACAGAACTATGGCTACACCTTC. Translating it yields CASSLAGQNYGYTF.

This rearrangement joins TRBV7-2 to TRBJ2-7; 11 bases map to TRBD2. The CDR3 spans 16 residues. Germline V gene sequence: CDR1 SGHTA, CDR2 FQGNSA. Trimming cost V 4 bases and J 0 bases; bases outside gene matches: 5. This chain's CDR3 is CASSSTGLAVSYEQYF. CDR3 nucleotides: TGTGCCAGCAGCTCAACGGGACTAGCGGTCTCCTACGAGCAGTACTTC. Filled out from reference TRBV7-2 and TRBJ2-7, the complete variable domain reads GAGVSQSPSNKVTEKGKDVELRCDPISGHTALYWYRQSLGQGLEFLIYFQGNSAPDKSGLPSDRFSAERTGGSVSTLTIQRTQQEDSAVYLCASSSTGLAVSYEQYFGPGTRLTVT.

The chain has TRBV27 and TRBJ1-5; 9 positions agree with TRBD1. The CDR3 consists of 15 residues. V dropped 5 bases and J dropped 6; count of bases not matched to a gene: 8. The germline gives CDR1 MNHEY, CDR2 SMNVEV (reference sequence). CDR3 sequence (DNA): TGTGCCAGCAGTCCAGGAACAGGGGGCGGTCAGCCCCAGCATTTT. As protein: CASSPGTGGGQPQHF.

This clone was observed a single time. The chain joins TRBV3-1 (or the pseudogene TRBV3-2) to TRBJ2-2, with 8 positions matching TRBD1. The CDR3 consists of 16 residues. Per germline, CDR1 LGHDT and CDR2 YNNKEL (reference sequence). V dropped 4 bases and J dropped 5; count of bases not matched to a gene: 9. The CDR3 coding sequence is TGTGCCAGCAGCCCTCCAGGGGGCGCGGGAACCGGGGAGCTGTTTTTT. It translates to CASSPPGGAGTGELFF.

V gene TRBV9 combines with J gene TRBJ1-1; no definite D call. The germline gives CDR1 SGDLS, CDR2 YYNGEE. V lost 5 bases and J lost 1, with 6 bases in between. This CDR3 has 12 amino acids. The CDR3 DNA is TGTGCCAGCAGACCGGGGAACACTGAAGCTTTCTTT. Translated, it gives CASRPGNTEAFF.

The V and J genes are TRBV11-2 and TRBJ1-1; no reliable D call. The length of the CDR3 is 14 residues. CDR1 is SGHAT, CDR2 FQNNGV, per germline. Trimming stripped 1 base from V and 0 bases from J, with 6 bases between. Here the CDR3 reads CASSLAQMNTEAFF. The CDR3 DNA sequence: TGTGCCAGCAGCTTAGCACAGATGAACACTGAAGCTTTCTTT.

V usage is TRBV12-5 and J usage is TRBJ2-1; TRBD1 matches at 8 bases. Unmatched junction bases numbered 6, after V lost 6 bases and J lost 2 bases. CDR1 LGHNT and CDR2 FRNRAP come from the germline V gene. The length of the CDR3 is 15 residues. CDR3 coding DNA: TGTGCTAGTGGATACGGACAGGGAACCTACAATGAGCAGTTCTTC. This gives the protein CASGYGQGTYNEQFF.

The V gene is TRBV6-6, the J gene TRBJ1-2, with a possible D match to TRBD1 (5 bases). This CDR3 is 15 amino acids long. Germline V gene data show CDR1 as MNHNY and CDR2 as SVGAGI (reference sequence). Between the trimmed V and J ends, which lost 0 bases and 7 bases, there was a span of 15 bases. The CDR3 loop reads CASSYSGGKSSGYTF. The DNA of the CDR3 is TGTGCCAGCAGTTACTCCGGGGGGAAATCATCTGGCTACACCTTC.

The table lists this clone with a count of one. This chain uses TRBV29-1 with TRBJ1-2; a weak D match, TRBD1 (6 bases). The CDR3 loop spans 14 amino acids. Germline values: CDR1 SQVTM, CDR2 ANQGSEA. V was clipped by 6 bases and J by 2 bases, with 16 bases between them. CDR3 DNA sequence: TGCAGCGTCGCGGCGCAGGGGCCGAACTATGGCTACACCTTC. Translation: CSVAAQGPNYGYTF.

This clone has only one observation. This chain connects TRBV11-3 to TRBJ2-1; D is ambiguous. CDR3 length: 15 residues. Germline V gives CDR1 SGHNT, CDR2 YENEEA. The ends were cut back, 0 bases at V and 9 bases at J, with 15 bases in the middle. The CDR3 sequence: CASSLESGFGREQFF. The CDR3, as DNA: TGTGCCAGCAGCTTAGAGTCGGGCTTTGGGCGTGAGCAGTTCTTC.

This chain uses TRBV3-1 (or the pseudogene TRBV3-2) with TRBJ2-7, with D hard to call. Germline CDR1 LGHDT, CDR2 YNNKEL (reference sequence). The V and J ends lost 5 bases and 2 bases respectively, with 7 bases between them. The CDR3 has 12 residues. In DNA form, the CDR3 reads TGTGCCAGCAGCACCCGGGCCTACGAGCAGTACTTC. Protein sequence: CASSTRAYEQYF.

The chain is built from TRBV28 and TRBJ2-1, with 7 positions matching TRBD2. The CDR3 spans 13 residues. The germline V gene encodes CDR1 MDHEN and CDR2 SYDVKM. V trimming: 11 bases; J trimming: 9 bases; junction bases outside the gene matches: 13. CDR3 sequence (DNA): TGTGCCCTCGGGGGGTCGGGGTTGGTTGAGCAGTTCTTC. Translated, it gives CALGGSGLVEQFF. Based on the CDR3 plus reference TRBV28 and TRBJ2-1, the full variable domain is DVKVTQSSRYLVKRTGEKVFLECVQDMDHENMFWYRQDPGLGLRLIYFSYDVKMKEKGDIPEGYSVSREKKERFSLILESASTNQTSMYLCALGGSGLVEQFFGPGTRLTVL.

The J gene is TRBJ2-7, the V gene TRBV3-1 (or the pseudogene TRBV3-2), with 9 bases that match TRBD1. V gave up 2 bases and J gave up 3 bases; unmatched junction bases: 5. The germline V gene encodes CDR1 LGHDT and CDR2 YNNKEL (reference sequence). The CDR3 spans 15 residues. Here the CDR3 DNA reads TGTGCCAGCAGCCAATCCACAGGGGGCCTCTACGAGCAGTACTTC. Translating gives CASSQSTGGLYEQYF.

This chain connects TRBV4-1 to TRBJ2-7; D perhaps matches TRBD1 (6 bases). V lost 2 bases and J 2 bases, leaving 22 bases between the germline ends. This CDR3 has 18 residues. Germline CDR1 reads MGHRA; CDR2 reads YSYEKL. The CDR3 region is CASSQIQPRLGTTYEQYF. In nucleotides, the CDR3 is TGCGCCAGCAGCCAAATACAACCCCGTCTAGGGACAACCTACGAGCAGTACTTC.

The chain carries TRBV9 and TRBJ1-1; 7 nucleotides agree with TRBD1. The J segment lost 1 base and the V segment lost 3 bases, leaving 6 bases of the junction unmatched. Germline values: CDR1 SGDLS, CDR2 YYNGEE. CDR3 length equals 15 residues. The CDR3 coding sequence is TGTGCCAGCAGCGCGCGGACAGGACGGAACACTGAAGCTTTCTTT. Translation gives CASSARTGRNTEAFF.

This chain connects TRBV3-1 (or the pseudogene TRBV3-2) to TRBJ1-4; unclear D gene. CDR1 is LGHDT, CDR2 YNNKEL, per germline (reference sequence). The CDR3 has 15 residues. Trimming cost V 1 base and J 3 bases, with 9 bases left between them. CDR3 nucleotide sequence: TGTGCCAGCAGCCAAGGTATGATGGCTAATGAAAAACTGTTTTTT. Protein: CASSQGMMANEKLFF.